This T cell receptor (beta chain) was sequenced during a study of shared clonotypes between healthy human individuals. Overall study: Those who served as donors were two women and a few men between the ages of 18 and 49.

After removal of 4 bases from V and 0 bases from J, the junction contained 9 bases not matched to a gene. The CDR3 covers 18 residues. Germline V CDR1 and CDR2: SGHNT, YYREEE (reference sequence). Generated by immunoSEQ multiplex PCR, the TCRdb table keeps only in-frame clones and is missing some. The sample includes about 1.5 million clones, 96% of them seen just once. Source material: naive CD4+ T cells sorted from blood. Subset specified: CD45RA+ positively selected. The chain joins TRBV5-4 to TRBJ2-6, with 8 bases fitting TRBD2. The sequence was obtained from a man aged 25 to 45 in good health. The CDR3 nucleotides are TGTGCCAGCAGCCGAACTAGCGGTCCGTCCTCTGGGGCCAACGTCCTGACTTTC. Protein sequence: CASSRTSGPSSGANVLTF. Complete variable domain (other parts from reference TRBV5-4 and TRBJ2-6): ETGVTQSPTHLIKTRGQQVTLRCSSQSGHNTVSWYQQALGQGPQFIFQYYREEENGRGNFPPRFSGLQFPNYSSELNVNALELDDSALYLCASSRTSGPSSGANVLTFGAGSRLTVL.